These 21 T cell receptor beta chains share one sample of origin, sequenced in a study of cytomegalovirus exposure and HLA in healthy donors. The PCR employed 60 Vbeta primers together with 13 Jbeta primers. Repertoires were generated with immunoSEQ multiplex PCR, while TCRdb's copy carries only in-frame clones and drops some. The sample records around 20,000 clones, 65% to 75% being singletons. The sample taken for sequencing was PBMCs. The receptor source for this set is a man younger than 30 in good health and CMV-seronegative.

Here the CDR3 reads CASSQPGQRNEQFF. CDR3 nucleotide sequence: TGTGCCAGCAGCCAGCCGGGACAGAGAAATGAGCAGTTCTTC. The rearrangement links TRBV5-4 to TRBJ2-1; 7 nucleotides line up with TRBD1. Germline CDR1 is SGHNT and CDR2 is YYREEE (reference sequence). The CDR3 extends over 14 amino acids. The V and J ends lost 4 bases and 7 bases, in that order; junction bases with no gene match: 8.

This clone has a handful of counts. This chain joins TRBV2 and TRBJ2-1; no clear D gene. Trimming shortened V by 4 bases and J by 9 bases, and 10 bases separated the two germline ends. Germline V gene data show CDR1 as SNHLY and CDR2 as FYNNEI. The CDR3 covers 12 residues. Written as DNA, the CDR3 is TGTGCCAGCAGTGGGGTCCCAGGTGAGCAGTTCTTC. Translated: CASSGVPGEQFF. Full variable domain (remainder filled in from reference TRBV2 and TRBJ2-1): EPEVTQTPSHQVTQMGQEVILRCVPISNHLYFYWYRQILGQKVEFLVSFYNNEISEKSEIFDDQFSVERPDGSNFTLKIRSTKLEDSAMYFCASSGVPGEQFFGPGTRLTVL.

V usage is TRBV2 and J usage is TRBJ1-1, with unresolved D. The CDR3 consists of 13 residues. Germline values: CDR1 SNHLY, CDR2 FYNNEI. The V gene lost 3 bases and the J gene lost 4 bases, with 9 bases spanning the gap. The CDR3 DNA reads TGTGCCAGCAGTGACGGCAGGCTCACTGAAGCTTTCTTT. Amino acid sequence: CASSDGRLTEAFF.

This clone was recorded only once. The chain employs TRBV30 and TRBJ1-2; 8 bases are shared with TRBD1. The germline V gene has CDR1 GTSNPN and CDR2 SVGIG (reference sequence). V shed 0 bases and J 2 bases; nucleotides not matched to a gene: 2. The CDR3 consists of 14 residues. For the CDR3, the DNA is TGTGCCTGGAGTGTCCGACAGGGGAACTATGGCTACACCTTC. Protein sequence: CAWSVRQGNYGYTF.

This chain links TRBV6-1 with TRBJ1-4; TRBD1 agrees at 10 bases. Trimming took 3 bases from V and 10 from J; bases not matched to a gene: 8. The CDR3 is made up of 15 amino acids. Germline lookup yields CDR1 MNHNS and CDR2 SASEGT. CDR3 sequence: CASSDPTGGLAKLFF. CDR3 nucleotides: TGTGCCAGCAGTGACCCGACAGGGGGCCTTGCAAAACTGTTTTTT.

The chain links TRBV30 to TRBJ1-4; D is ambiguous. Trimming removed 4 bases at V and 0 bases at J, with 21 bases between. Germline V gives CDR1 GTSNPN, CDR2 SVGIG (reference sequence). The CDR3 loop spans 18 amino acids. The CDR3 here is CAWTRGRGALATNEKLFF. CDR3 nucleotide sequence: TGTGCCTGGACACGAGGACGGGGTGCCCTTGCAACTAATGAAAAACTGTTTTTT.

This chain connects TRBV25-1 to TRBJ2-3, with a tentative D call TRBD1 (5 bases). Trimming shortened V by 4 bases and J by 3 bases, and 8 bases separated the two germline ends. The CDR3 sequence is 13 residues long. CDR1 MGHDK and CDR2 SYGVNS come from the germline V gene. The CDR3 here is CASSVTGTDTQYF. The CDR3 DNA follows: TGTGCCAGCAGTGTAACAGGAACAGATACGCAGTATTTT.

This chain links TRBV6-5 with TRBJ2-5; D gene unclear. CDR1 is MNHEY and CDR2 is SVGAGI in the germline V gene. CDR3 size: 16 residues. V lost 2 bases and J lost 1, with 14 bases in between. The CDR3 nucleotides are TGTGCCAGCAGTTACAGGTTCGTCACAGTCCAAGAGACCCAGTACTTC. It yields the protein CASSYRFVTVQETQYF.

The chain carries TRBV30 and TRBJ1-5, with D perhaps TRBD1 (5 bases). The V gene's germline CDR1 is GTSNPN and CDR2 SVGIG (reference sequence). Trimming shortened V by 5 bases and J by 9 bases, and 14 bases separated the two germline ends. The CDR3 runs 12 residues. CDR3 in amino acids: CAWSGGGTPQHF. CDR3 in DNA: TGTGCCTGGTCTGGGGGGGGGACGCCCCAGCATTTT.

V usage is TRBV29-1 and J usage is TRBJ2-1, with 12 positions matching TRBD1. Germline CDR1 SQVTM, CDR2 ANQGSEA. The CDR3 is made up of 15 amino acids. The J segment lost 2 bases and the V segment lost 7 bases, leaving 6 bases of the junction unmatched. CDR3 coding DNA: TGCAGCGCTAGGGACAGGGGGCGGACCTACAATGAGCAGTTCTTC. It translates to CSARDRGRTYNEQFF.

V usage is TRBV9 and J usage is TRBJ2-1; TRBD2 matches 9 bases. CDR3 length: 15 residues. J lost 9 bases, V lost 4 bases, and 11 bases had no gene match. CDR1 is SGDLS, CDR2 YYNGEE, per germline. DNA of the CDR3: TGTGCCAGCAGCCCTAGCGGGATCAGGGGGAGTGAGCAGTTCTTC. This sequence encodes CASSPSGIRGSEQFF.

V and J are TRBV30 and TRBJ1-2, with D possibly matching TRBD1 (6 bases). The length of the CDR3 is 14 residues. V lost 3 bases and J 0 bases, leaving 11 bases between the germline ends. CDR1 and CDR2 (germline): GTSNPN, SVGIG (reference sequence). Here the CDR3 reads CAWRKQGSNYGYTF. CDR3 bases: TGTGCCTGGAGGAAACAGGGTTCTAACTATGGCTACACCTTC.

This rearrangement joins TRBV4-3 to TRBJ1-2; 7 bases line up with TRBD1. This CDR3 spans 16 amino acids. Germline loops: CDR1 LGHNA, CDR2 YSLEER. Trimming at V came to 1 base and at J to 7 bases, leaving 12 bases not matched to a gene. The CDR3 bases are TGCGCCAGCAGCCAAGTCAACGGAGCCAGGGGGTTTGGCTACACCTTC. It specifies CASSQVNGARGFGYTF.

The rearrangement uses TRBV5-6 and TRBJ2-1; unclear D gene. Germline lookup yields CDR1 SGHDT and CDR2 YYEEEE. The CDR3 contains 10 residues. Trimming left V 10 bases short and J 8 bases short, with 10 bases between. CDR3 sequence reads: CASREDEQFF. DNA of the CDR3: TGTGCCTCAAGAGAGGATGAGCAGTTCTTC.

CDR3 amino acids: CSVIGGTDTQYF. CDR3 DNA: TGCAGCGTTATAGGGGGCACAGATACGCAGTATTTT. The chain links TRBV29-1 to TRBJ2-3, with D possibly TRBD1 on 5 matching bases. Trimming cost V 5 bases and J 1 base, with 7 bases left between them. The CDR3 covers 12 residues. Germline V gene sequence: CDR1 SQVTM, CDR2 ANQGSEA.

The chain recombines TRBV5-1 with TRBJ1-1; D is unresolved. Trimming took off 4 bases at V and 3 bases at J, with 19 bases between the two ends. From germline, CDR1 is SGHRS and CDR2 YFSETQ. This CDR3 is 16 amino acids long. CDR3 amino acids: CASSAGVGIRDTEAFF. CDR3 bases: TGCGCCAGCAGCGCCGGGGTCGGGATACGGGACACTGAAGCTTTCTTT.

With regard to this clone: Additional DNA sequences in this sample encode the identical CDR3. V is TRBV29-1 and J is TRBJ1-1; D ambiguous. Germline-derived CDR1 and CDR2 are SQVTM and ANQGSEA. The CDR3 runs 12 residues. Trimming shortened V by 1 base and J by 1 base, and 4 bases separated the two germline ends. CDR3 in DNA: TGCAGCGTTGAAGCAGGGAACACTGAAGCTTTCTTT. It translates to CSVEAGNTEAFF.

V and J are TRBV4-1 and TRBJ1-1; the D gene is possibly TRBD1 (5 bases). Germline CDR1 is MGHRA and CDR2 is YSYEKL. CDR3 length: 16 amino acids. Trimming left V 4 bases short and J 0 bases short, with 15 bases between. The CDR3 loop is CASSPQGLTMNTEAFF. The CDR3 DNA reads TGCGCCAGCAGCCCCCAGGGCTTAACGATGAACACTGAAGCTTTCTTT.

The V call is TRBV30, the J call TRBJ1-2, with D perhaps matching TRBD1 (6 bases). Looked up from germline, CDR1 is GTSNPN and CDR2 is SVGIG (reference sequence). This CDR3 comprises 13 residues. The V end was cut by 0 bases, the J end by 8 bases, with 13 bases between. CDR3 residues: CAWSVGNQGGYTF. CDR3 DNA sequence: TGTGCCTGGAGTGTAGGCAATCAGGGGGGCTACACCTTC. The full variable domain, in which reference TRBV30 and TRBJ1-2 provide the parts outside the CDR3, is SQTIHQWPATLVQPVGSPLSLECTVEGTSNPNLYWYRQAAGRGLQLLFYSVGIGQISSEVPQNLSASRPQDRQFILSSKKLLLSDSGFYLCAWSVGNQGGYTFGSGTRLTVV.

This clone occurred once. The J gene is TRBJ1-5, the V gene TRBV30; 8 bases are shared with TRBD1. The CDR3 extends over 15 amino acids. V was pared by 2 bases and J by 1 base, with 4 bases of the junction left unmatched. Looked up from germline, CDR1 is GTSNPN and CDR2 is SVGIG (reference sequence). The CDR3 is CAWSYRGGSNQPQHF. The CDR3 DNA is TGTGCCTGGAGTTACAGGGGGGGAAGCAATCAGCCCCAGCATTTT.

The rearrangement uses TRBV6-1 and TRBJ2-7; TRBD2 aligns across 15 bases. V lost 7 bases to trimming and J lost 5 bases; unmatched junction nucleotides: 3. Germline CDR1 and CDR2: MNHNS and SASEGT. The CDR3 length is 14 residues. CDR3 coding DNA: TGTGCCAGCATCGGGACTAGCGGGAGGAACGAGCAGTACTTC. This gives the protein CASIGTSGRNEQYF.